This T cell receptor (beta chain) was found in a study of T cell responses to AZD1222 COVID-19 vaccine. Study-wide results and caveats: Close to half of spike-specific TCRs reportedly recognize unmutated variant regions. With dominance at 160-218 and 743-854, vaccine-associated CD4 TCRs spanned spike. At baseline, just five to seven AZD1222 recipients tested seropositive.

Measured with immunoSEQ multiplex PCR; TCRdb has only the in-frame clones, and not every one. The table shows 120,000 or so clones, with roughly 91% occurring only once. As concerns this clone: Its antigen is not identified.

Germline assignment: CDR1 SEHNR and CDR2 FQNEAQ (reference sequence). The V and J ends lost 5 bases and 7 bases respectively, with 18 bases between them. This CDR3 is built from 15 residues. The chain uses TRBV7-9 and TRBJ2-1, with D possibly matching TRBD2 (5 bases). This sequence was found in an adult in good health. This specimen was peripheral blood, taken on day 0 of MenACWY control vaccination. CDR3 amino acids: CASSPPRLARNEQFF. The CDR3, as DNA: TGTGCCAGCAGCCCCCCGCGGCTAGCCCGTAATGAGCAGTTCTTC.